A selection of T cell receptor beta chains follows, all from one sample in a study of T cell responses to AZD1222 COVID-19 vaccine. TCRdb's copy holds only in-frame clones and misses some; the assay was immunoSEQ multiplex PCR. The sample has roughly 170,000 clones, 87% seen once. Sample: peripheral blood, taken on day 0 of AZD1222 vaccination. Every receptor here comes from an adult in good health. The CDR3 runs from the conserved cysteine through the conserved F or W. The D gene is left open where the match is weak. The listing skips clone size in some rows; elsewhere it reads once, few, many or a size class.

j_call	v_call	clone_size	d_call	cdr3_aa	cdr3_nt
TRBJ1-6	TRBV11-2	-	TRBD1	CASSLRQGSSYNSPLHF	TGTGCCAGCAGCCTCAGACAGGGCAGCTCCTATAATTCACCCCTCCACTTT
TRBJ1-5	TRBV2	-	TRBD1	CASSGQGRTQPQHF	TGTGCCAGCAGTGGACAGGGACGGACTCAGCCCCAGCATTTT
TRBJ2-2	TRBV19	-	TRBD1	CASSGTGSGELFF	TGTGCCAGTAGTGGGACAGGGTCCGGGGAGCTGTTTTTT
TRBJ1-5	TRBV18	-	TRBD1	CASSTDRTPQPQHF	TGTGCCAGCTCTACGGACAGGACCCCACAGCCCCAGCATTTT
TRBJ1-1	TRBV6-5	-	TRBD1	CASSYFGQGMNTEAFF	TGTGCCAGCAGTTACTTCGGACAGGGGATGAACACTGAAGCTTTCTTT
TRBJ2-7	TRBV19	-	-	CASSIARGYYEQYF	TGTGCCAGTAGTATCGCCAGGGGCTACTACGAGCAGTACTTC
TRBJ2-7	TRBV4-2	once	TRBD2	CASSQDPTTSGSGYEQYF	TGTGCCAGCAGCCAAGACCCCACCACTAGCGGGAGTGGGTACGAGCAGTACTTC
TRBJ2-7	TRBV12-3/TRBV12-4	-	-	CASSLLGVAEQYF	TGTGCCAGCAGTTTATTGGGGGTGGCCGAGCAGTACTTC
TRBJ1-1	TRBV7-9	-	-	CASSPGLEAFF	TGTGCCAGCAGCCCGGGGTTAGAAGCTTTCTTT
TRBJ1-4	TRBV3-1/TRBV3-2	-	-	CASSHQDEKLFF	TGTGCCAGCAGCCATCAGGACGAAAAACTGTTTTTT
TRBJ1-1	TRBV2	few	-	CASSVDKRTEAFF	TGTGCCAGCAGTGTAGACAAGAGAACTGAAGCTTTCTTT
TRBJ2-5	TRBV6-5	-	TRBD2	CASSYELAGGSETQYF	TGTGCCAGCAGTTACGAGCTAGCGGGTGGGTCGGAGACCCAGTACTTC
TRBJ1-5	TRBV18	-	-	CASSGDWTNQPQHF	TGTGCCAGCTCTGGCGATTGGACGAATCAGCCCCAGCATTTT
TRBJ1-2	TRBV20-1	-	-	CSAEQGYGYTF	TGCAGTGCTGAACAGGGATATGGCTACACCTTC
TRBJ2-1	TRBV5-1	-	-	CASSLEVDEDEQFF	TGCGCCAGCAGCTTGGAGGTAGACGAGGACGAGCAGTTCTTC
TRBJ1-1	TRBV19	-	-	CASSIDHGTLDTEAFF	TGTGCCAGTAGTATAGATCACGGCACCCTCGACACTGAAGCTTTCTTT
TRBJ1-1	TRBV4-1	-	TRBD1	CASSLQGVGAEAFF	TGCGCCAGCAGCCTACAGGGGGTTGGCGCTGAAGCTTTCTTT
TRBJ1-3	TRBV2	-	-	CASNLRPVSGNTIYF	TGTGCCAGCAATCTTCGGCCGGTCTCTGGAAACACCATATATTTT
TRBJ2-1	TRBV29-1	-	TRBD2	CSVTPQRGWDEQFF	TGCAGCGTCACGCCCCAGCGGGGATGGGATGAGCAGTTCTTC
TRBJ2-5	TRBV27	-	TRBD2	CASSRLAEETQYF	TGTGCCAGCAGCCGACTAGCGGAAGAGACCCAGTACTTC
TRBJ2-2	TRBV6-1	-	-	CASGTGELFF	TGTGCCAGCGGTACCGGGGAGCTGTTTTTT
TRBJ2-7	TRBV5-1	-	-	CASSSTNRAPSEQYF	TGCGCCAGCAGCTCCACGAACAGGGCCCCTAGTGAGCAGTACTTC
TRBJ2-3	TRBV3-1/TRBV3-2	-	-	CASSLADTQYF	TGTGCCAGCAGCTTAGCCGATACGCAGTATTTT
TRBJ1-1	TRBV12-3/TRBV12-4	-	-	CASGRVGTEAFF	TGTGCCAGCGGCAGGGTTGGCACTGAAGCTTTCTTT
TRBJ2-1	TRBV5-1	-	TRBD2	CASSLRTSGPNNEQFF	TGCGCCAGCAGCTTGCGGACTAGCGGACCCAACAATGAGCAGTTCTTC
TRBJ2-6	TRBV30	-	TRBD1	CAWTGQVLFGANVLTF	TGTGCCTGGACGGGACAGGTCCTTTTTGGGGCCAACGTCCTGACTTTC
TRBJ2-2	TRBV4-1	-	TRBD2	CASSQDFLRTSYGAGELFF	TGCGCCAGCAGCCAAGACTTTCTCCGGACTAGCTATGGTGCCGGGGAGCTGTTTTTT
TRBJ1-5	TRBV11-1	once	-	CASSPRDSNQPQHF	TGTGCCAGCAGCCCCCGGGACAGCAATCAGCCCCAGCATTTT
TRBJ2-7	TRBV7-2	-	-	CASSARGVSYEQYF	TGTGCCAGCAGCGCCCGAGGTGTCTCCTACGAGCAGTACTTC